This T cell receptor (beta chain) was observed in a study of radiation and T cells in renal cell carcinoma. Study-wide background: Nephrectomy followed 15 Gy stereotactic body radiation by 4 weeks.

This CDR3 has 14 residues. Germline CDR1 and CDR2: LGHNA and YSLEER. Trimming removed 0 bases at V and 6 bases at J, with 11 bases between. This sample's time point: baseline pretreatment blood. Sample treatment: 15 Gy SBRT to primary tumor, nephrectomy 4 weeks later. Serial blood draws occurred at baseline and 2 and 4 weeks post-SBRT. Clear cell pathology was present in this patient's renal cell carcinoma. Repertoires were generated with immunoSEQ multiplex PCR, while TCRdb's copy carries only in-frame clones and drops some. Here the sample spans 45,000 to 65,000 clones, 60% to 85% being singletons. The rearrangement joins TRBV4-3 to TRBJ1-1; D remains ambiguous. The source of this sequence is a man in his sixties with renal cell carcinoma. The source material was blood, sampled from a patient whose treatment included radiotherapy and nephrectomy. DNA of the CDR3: TGCGCCAGCAGCCAAGAGGCATTAAGTTCTGAAGCTTTCTTT. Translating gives CASSQEALSSEAFF.